A single sample is the source of the 21 T cell receptor beta chains below, sequenced in a study of T cells in Graves' hyperthyroidism and ophthalmopathy. The source material, RNA transcripts, was used to amplify TCR beta CDR3 regions. HTBI primers were used for first-round RT-PCR of the TCR CDR3. TCRdb re-called the multiplex PCR reads through MiXCR, storing one row per CDR3 protein. The sample consists of more than 550,000 distinct CDR3 sequences, around 19% of them appearing once. The material sequenced was blood. The receptors derive from a woman aged 45-65 years with Graves' hyperthyroidism that later progressed to Graves' ophthalmopathy.

This clonotype was recorded many times. The chain combines TRBV2 with TRBJ1-5; 10 positions agree with TRBD1. CDR1 and CDR2 (germline): SNHLY, FYNNEI. V shed 0 bases and J 2 bases; nucleotides not matched to a gene: 13. This CDR3 has 20 residues. CDR3 protein: CASSEAPLTGGLWGNQPQHF. The CDR3 bases are TGTGCCAGCAGTGAAGCCCCACTGACAGGGGGCTTATGGGGCAATCAGCCCCAGCATTTT.

This clonotype has only a few counts. The rearrangement links TRBV20-1 to TRBJ1-2, with 10 bases fitting TRBD1. CDR1 and CDR2 (germline): DFQATT, SNEGSKA (reference sequence). V dropped 6 bases and J dropped 7; count of bases not matched to a gene: 5. The CDR3 is made up of 12 amino acids. In nucleotides, the CDR3 is TGCAGTGCCGATAGGACAGGGGGTGGCTACACCTTC. It translates to CSADRTGGGYTF.

The chain recombines TRBV18 with TRBJ1-3, with D perhaps matching TRBD1 (5 bases). The CDR3 has 17 residues. The germline CDR1 and CDR2 sequences are KGHSH and LQKENI. The V and J ends lost 3 bases and 2 bases respectively, with 17 bases between them. The CDR3 DNA follows: TGTGCCAGCTCACCGGTCGGATCCAGGGAGGCTGGAAACACCATATATTTT. Its translation is CASSPVGSREAGNTIYF. The whole variable domain, remainder taken from reference TRBV18 and TRBJ1-3, is NAGVMQNPRHLVRRRGQEARLRCSPMKGHSHVYWYRQLPEEGLKFMVYLQKENIIDESGMPKERFSAEFPKEGPSILRIQQVVRGDSAAYFCASSPVGSREAGNTIYFGEGSWLTVV.

This rearrangement joins TRBV10-3 to TRBJ1-3, with 8 bases fitting TRBD1. Germline V gene data show CDR1 as ENHRY and CDR2 as SYGVKD. With 3 bases clipped from V and 0 bases from J, the junction kept 1 base outside the gene matches. CDR3 length: 15 amino acids. The CDR3 is CAISEGTGSGNTIYF. In DNA form, the CDR3 reads TGTGCCATCAGTGAAGGGACAGGCTCTGGAAACACCATATATTTT.

V gene TRBV11-2 combines with J gene TRBJ1-3; D might be TRBD1 (5 bases). V shed 2 bases and J shed 4 bases, with 12 bases lying between them. The CDR3 is made up of 15 amino acids. CDR1 and CDR2 (germline): SGHAT, FQNNGV. The CDR3 reads CASSLIRASGNTIYF. The CDR3 nucleotides are TGTGCCAGCAGCTTAATCAGGGCCTCGGGAAACACCATATATTTT.

The genes are TRBV11-3 and TRBJ2-2, with D possibly matching TRBD2 (6 bases). V lost 1 base and J 1 base, leaving 10 bases between the germline ends. CDR1 SGHNT and CDR2 YENEEA come from the germline V gene. The CDR3 covers 16 residues. CDR3 protein: CASSLAVSGNTGELFF. The CDR3 DNA sequence: TGTGCCAGCAGCTTAGCCGTTAGCGGGAACACCGGGGAGCTGTTTTTT.

Written as DNA, the CDR3 is TGTGCCAGCAGTGAGACAGGGAAATCACCCCTCCACTTT. Its protein is CASSETGKSPLHF. This chain connects TRBV6-1 to TRBJ1-6; 7 bases map to TRBD1. This CDR3 spans 13 amino acids. CDR1 and CDR2 from the germline V gene are MNHNS and SASEGT. Trimming took 3 bases from V and 10 from J; bases not matched to a gene: 3.

This clonotype was seen many times. The V and J genes are TRBV2 and TRBJ1-5; perhaps TRBD1 as D (6 bases). Germline assignment: CDR1 SNHLY and CDR2 FYNNEI. V lost 4 bases and J 11 bases, leaving 9 bases between the germline ends. The CDR3 length is 11 residues. The CDR3 bases are TGTGCCAGCAGTGTAGAGGGGGCCCAGCATTTT. It translates to CASSVEGAQHF.

A single count supports this clonotype. The chain uses TRBV19 and TRBJ1-5; TRBD1 aligns across 8 bases. The V and J ends lost 5 bases and 2 bases, in that order; junction bases with no gene match: 5. The CDR3 runs 15 residues. CDR1 and CDR2 from the germline V gene are LNHDA and SQIVND (reference sequence). CDR3 protein: CASSRPGQGNQPQHF. Here the CDR3 DNA reads TGTGCCAGTAGTCGCCCGGGACAGGGCAATCAGCCCCAGCATTTT.

This clonotype was picked up many times. The rearrangement uses TRBV3-1 and TRBJ2-7; D tentatively fits TRBD1 or TRBD2 (5 bases each). The ends were cut back, 1 base at V and 0 bases at J, with 10 bases in the middle. The germline V gene has CDR1 LGHDT and CDR2 YNNKEL (reference sequence). The CDR3 consists of 15 residues. The CDR3 loop reads CASSQGWDRSYEQYF. In DNA form, the CDR3 reads TGTGCCAGCAGCCAAGGTTGGGACCGCTCCTACGAGCAGTACTTC.

The rearrangement joins TRBV9 to TRBJ1-4, with D unresolved. V shed 4 bases and J shed 2 bases, with 12 bases lying between them. Germline V gene data show CDR1 as SGDLS and CDR2 as YYNGEE. This CDR3 has 15 amino acids. CDR3 DNA: TGTGCCAGCAGCCCCACAGCCGGCACTAATGAAAAACTGTTTTTT. Residues: CASSPTAGTNEKLFF.

In its sample, this clonotype was seen a few times. The gene calls are TRBV9 and TRBJ1-2; D unclear. The V end was cut by 0 bases, the J end by 14 bases, with 11 bases between. Germline V gene data show CDR1 as SGDLS and CDR2 as YYNGEE. CDR3 length: 11 residues. CDR3 nucleotide sequence: TGTGCCAGCAGCGTAGTGTCCAGAGTTACCTTC. This translates into CASSVVSRVTF.

This clonotype was seen a handful of times. This chain joins TRBV12-5 and TRBJ2-1; D may match TRBD1 or TRBD2 (5 bases each). The CDR3 is made up of 17 amino acids. V was clipped by 1 base and J by 0 bases, with 13 bases between them. Germline V CDR1 and CDR2: LGHNT, FRNRAP. DNA for the CDR3: TGTGCTAGTGGTTTGGAGGGACCGAGAAGCTCCTACAATGAGCAGTTCTTC. Translation: CASGLEGPRSSYNEQFF.

This clonotype was seen a few times. The chain is built from TRBV27 and TRBJ2-1; D is possibly TRBD2 (5 bases). CDR3 size: 14 residues. V lost 1 base and J lost 8, with 12 bases in between. Germline V gene lookup returns CDR1 MNHEY and CDR2 SMNVEV (reference sequence). In DNA form, the CDR3 reads TGTGCCAGCAGTTTATTCGACGGAGGAGATGAGCAGTTCTTC. It specifies CASSLFDGGDEQFF.

This clonotype was detected only a few times. The chain joins TRBV19 to TRBJ2-2, with 9 nucleotides matching TRBD1. V lost 5 bases and J lost 4; bases outside the gene matches: 11. Germline values: CDR1 LNHDA, CDR2 SQIVND (reference sequence). CDR3 length: 17 amino acids. DNA of the CDR3: TGTGCCAGTAGTCCCATACCGGGACAGGGTCTCACCGGGGAGCTGTTTTTT. Its translation: CASSPIPGQGLTGELFF.

This clonotype showed up many times. V and J are TRBV12-3 or TRBV12-4 and TRBJ2-2, with D possibly being TRBD2 (6 bases). CDR3 length: 15 residues. Trimming pared 7 bases from V and 6 bases from J, leaving 18 bases between. Here the CDR3 reads CASTKDGEVAGELFF. The CDR3 bases are TGTGCCAGCACTAAAGACGGGGAGGTCGCCGGGGAGCTGTTTTTT.

In this sample, this clonotype turned up a few times. This chain uses TRBV4-1 with TRBJ1-1; D is undetermined. Germline CDR1 reads MGHRA; CDR2 reads YSYEKL. The CDR3 is 13 amino acids. V lost 3 bases to trimming and J lost 3 bases, with 8 bases between them. Here the CDR3 DNA reads TGCGCCAGCAGCCAGAACTTATACACTGAAGCTTTCTTT. This encodes CASSQNLYTEAFF.

This clonotype was picked up many times. The rearrangement joins TRBV27 to TRBJ1-6; 7 bases map to TRBD1. CDR1 is MNHEY, CDR2 SMNVEV, per germline (reference sequence). V trimming: 5 bases; J trimming: 4 bases; junction bases outside the gene matches: 5. The CDR3 covers 15 residues. CDR3 sequence reads: CASSARQGYNSPLHF. For the CDR3, the DNA is TGTGCCAGCAGTGCCCGACAGGGTTATAATTCACCCCTCCACTTT.

This clonotype occurred many times. The chain carries TRBV11-2 and TRBJ2-3; the D is unclear. The CDR3 has 13 residues. V was cut by 5 bases and J by 1 base, with 7 bases left in between. Germline V lookup: CDR1 SGHAT, CDR2 FQNNGV. DNA for the CDR3: TGTGCCAGCAGCCCCTGGGGCACAGATACGCAGTATTTT. This translates into CASSPWGTDTQYF. Together with reference TRBV11-2 and TRBJ2-3, the CDR3 gives the full variable domain: EAGVAQSPRYKIIEKRQSVAFWCNPISGHATLYWYQQILGQGPKLLIQFQNNGVVDDSQLPKDRFSAERLKGVDSTLKIQPAKLEDSAVYLCASSPWGTDTQYFGPGTRLTVL.

The rearrangement joins TRBV18 to TRBJ1-1; D remains ambiguous. CDR3 size: 16 residues. V was shortened by 3 bases and J by 1 base, with 15 bases between the two germline ends. From germline, CDR1 is KGHSH and CDR2 LQKENI. CDR3 sequence (DNA): TGTGCCAGCTCACCGAACCTAGACACCAAGAACACTGAAGCTTTCTTT. Translated, it gives CASSPNLDTKNTEAFF. The full variable domain, rest sourced from reference TRBV18 and TRBJ1-1, is NAGVMQNPRHLVRRRGQEARLRCSPMKGHSHVYWYRQLPEEGLKFMVYLQKENIIDESGMPKERFSAEFPKEGPSILRIQQVVRGDSAAYFCASSPNLDTKNTEAFFGQGTRLTVV.

This clonotype occurred many times. The chain employs TRBV5-1 and TRBJ1-1; 9 positions match TRBD1. Germline V gene lookup returns CDR1 SGHRS and CDR2 YFSETQ. The CDR3 is 16 amino acids. Trimming at V came to 2 bases and at J to 4 bases, leaving 9 bases not matched to a gene. The CDR3 spells CASSFPTGGRSTEAFF. The CDR3, as DNA: TGCGCCAGCAGCTTCCCGACAGGGGGGCGGAGCACTGAAGCTTTCTTT.